These 6 T cell receptor beta chains originate from one sample sequenced in a study of cytomegalovirus exposure and HLA in healthy donors. Primers for the PCR totalled 60 Vbeta and 13 Jbeta. Sequenced by immunoSEQ multiplex PCR; TCRdb stores in-frame clones only, minus some. The sample consists of some 140,000 clones, 55% to 80% of them appearing once. The sample comprised PBMCs. The receptor set was obtained from a woman in her 40s in good health and CMV-seronegative.

This chain joins TRBV9 and TRBJ1-3; no reliable D call. Trimming took off 0 bases at V and 7 bases at J, with 11 bases between the two ends. Germline V CDR1 and CDR2: SGDLS, YYNGEE. This CDR3 is built from 14 residues. Written as DNA, the CDR3 is TGTGCCAGCAGCGTAGGAGGTGATGGGAACACCATATATTTT. This sequence encodes CASSVGGDGNTIYF.

The chain carries TRBV6-5 and TRBJ2-2; 8 positions agree with TRBD2. J was trimmed by 7 bases and V by 5 bases; bases with no gene match: 9. Germline CDR1 is MNHEY and CDR2 is SVGAGI. This CDR3 contains 15 residues. The CDR3 spells CASSPGGGMIGELFF. The CDR3 nucleotides are TGTGCCAGCAGTCCCGGGGGGGGCATGATCGGGGAGCTGTTTTTT.

The CDR3 nucleotides are TGCGCCAGCAGTTTATATAGCTCCTACAATGAGCAGTTCTTC. Translating it yields CASSLYSSYNEQFF. The rearrangement uses TRBV5-1 and TRBJ2-1, with unresolved D. The V and J ends lost 5 bases and 0 bases respectively, with 9 bases between them. The length of the CDR3 is 14 residues. Germline CDR1 SGHRS, CDR2 YFSETQ.

V usage is TRBV2 and J usage is TRBJ1-5; D uncertain. Germline lookup yields CDR1 SNHLY and CDR2 FYNNEI. The CDR3 runs to 14 residues. The germline V and J ends were trimmed by 2 bases and 5 bases, with 10 bases remaining between them. The CDR3 nucleotides read TGTGCCAGCAGTGAAACATCTGCGGATCAGCCCCAGCATTTT. This encodes CASSETSADQPQHF.

The chain couples TRBV7-2 to TRBJ2-1, with TRBD2 identical over 13 bases. The germline V gene has CDR1 SGHTA and CDR2 FQGNSA. V shed 1 base, J shed 8 bases, and the junction held 5 bases outside the gene matches. CDR3 length equals 16 residues. DNA for the CDR3: TGTGCCAGCAGCTTAGTTCGCGGGACTAGCGGGGATGAGCAGTTCTTC. This gives the protein CASSLVRGTSGDEQFF.

This clone appeared a few times. The CDR3 DNA reads as TGTGCCAGCAGCACGGTACAGGGGGCTGCTGGAAACACCATATATTTT. Translated, it gives CASSTVQGAAGNTIYF. V usage is TRBV5-6 and J usage is TRBJ1-3, with 9 bases aligning to TRBD1. The CDR3 sequence is 16 residues long. Unmatched junction bases numbered 7, after V lost 4 bases and J lost 2 bases. Germline values: CDR1 SGHDT, CDR2 YYEEEE.